This TCR beta chain was documented in a study of blood T cell repertoires in COVID-19. Whole-study context: Acute and convalescent COVID-19 samples came from the United States, Italy and Spain. PBMCs, B-cell-depleted T cells, or T cells provided the cDNA or gDNA that made up the material.

Per the original data handling: Amplification from reference gene primers served as the basis for estimated nucleated cell counts. Repertoires were generated with immunoSEQ multiplex PCR, while TCRdb's copy carries only in-frame clones and drops some. V and J calls and clone size are given by that table; D and trimming were obtained from the DNA. Among over 200,000 clones listed, approximately 83% were seen once. The CDR3 is made up of 14 amino acids. Germline CDR1 MNHNS, CDR2 SASEGT. V lost 0 bases and J 6 bases, leaving 12 bases between the germline ends. The source material was peripheral blood. The sequence was obtained from a woman in her thirties who had recovered from COVID-19. The chain employs TRBV6-1 and TRBJ2-7, with D perhaps TRBD1 (5 bases). CDR3 DNA sequence: TGTGCCAGCAGTGAAGCGCGTTTTCAGGGCGAGCAGTACTTC. Protein sequence: CASSEARFQGEQYF.